This T cell receptor beta chain was recorded in a study of spatial heterogeneity in lung cancer. Study details: A consistent excess of beta-chain over alpha-chain sequences was detected. Study findings and constraints: Counts of expanded intratumoral alpha and beta TCRs tracked tumor mutation counts.

CDR1 and CDR2 from the germline V gene are SGHTA and FQGNSA. The CDR3 consists of 15 residues. Trimming left V 0 bases short and J 0 bases short, with 7 bases between. TCRdb reprocessed the 5' RACE reads via MiXCR and lists one record per CDR3 protein. The table lists several thousand distinct CDR3 sequences, roughly 13% of them singletons, with 9% in the top ten. The time point was: sample taken at primary tumor resection. Donation came from around 77 patients with untreated early-stage non-small cell lung cancer. Ten or more counts support this clonotype. Its specificity is unknown. This receptor was identified in a female donor with early-stage non-small cell lung cancer. The starting material was lung tumor tissue, obtained at surgery. The chain has TRBV7-2 and TRBJ2-3; a weak D match, TRBD2 (6 bases). The DNA for the CDR3 is TGTGCCAGCAGCTTAGCGGGACTGAGCACAGATACGCAGTATTTT. Residues: CASSLAGLSTDTQYF.